This T cell receptor beta chain appears in the sequencing data of a study of tumor-infiltrating lymphocytes in primary liver carcinoma. It was from approximately 20-30 mg of unsorted bulk tissue that RNA and DNA were co-extracted. Every single tumor sample held over 75% viable tumor cells. The CDR3 consists of 14 residues. The V end was cut by 6 bases, the J end by 10 bases, with 19 bases between. cDNA specific to TCR beta was made from about 0.45 ug of total RNA, with a constant-region primer employed for priming. Each TCR beta library was derived from three nested multiplex PCR rounds that employed slightly modified ARM-PCR. The two initial PCR rounds, 9 to 11 cycles each, used TRBV1-TRBV30 forward and C-beta reverse primers. TCRdb re-derived calls from the multiplex PCR reads in MiXCR, one entry per CDR3 protein. The top ten hold just under 30% of the sample, which has roughly 49,000 distinct CDR3 sequences, 65% to 80% seen once.

This TCR was sampled from a man aged 40-50 years with primary liver carcinoma and hepatitis B virus infection. The specimen sequenced was liver tumor tissue from sampling region 5. Subset denoted: tumor region T5, tumor centre. The rearrangement uses TRBV12-3 or TRBV12-4 and TRBJ2-1; a possible D gene is TRBD2 (5 bases). The CDR3 region has the DNA TGTGCCAGCAGCCCAAGACTATATGTCGACGAGCAGTTCTTC. This codes for CASSPRLYVDEQFF.